These 15 T cell receptor beta chains share one sample of origin, sequenced in a study of post-analysis software for immune sequencing data. Findings and limits, study-wide: When patients were compared with controls, five TRBV segments were more frequent, TRBV5-6, TRBV5-1 and TRBV20-1 among them.

Libraries were made from TCR beta cDNA, and they carried unique molecular identifiers. From the PCR reads, TCRdb called clonotypes with MiXCR, one entry per CDR3 protein. The profile covers roughly 870,000 distinct CDR3 sequences, with 53% appearing a single time and about 4.5% taken by the ten largest. No antigen has been identified for these receptors. The sequenced sample was blood. These receptors were obtained from a girl aged 5-17 years with multiple sclerosis.

The V and J genes are TRBV24-1 and TRBJ2-2; 8 bases align to TRBD1. Germline V gives CDR1 KGHDR, CDR2 SFDVKD. Losses at the gene ends were 6 bases for V and 2 bases for J; bases not matched to a gene: 10. This CDR3 comprises 17 residues. The CDR3 DNA follows: TGTGCCACCAGTTCAGCTCCGGGACAGGCCAACACCGGGGAGCTGTTTTTT. Its protein product is CATSSAPGQANTGELFF.

The chain combines TRBV7-3 with TRBJ2-5; 9 bases match TRBD2. CDR1 is SGHTA and CDR2 is FQGTGA in the germline V gene. This CDR3 region has 17 residues. The V segment lost 2 bases and the J segment 2 bases; nucleotides outside the gene matches: 9. CDR3: CASSLDTASGDQETQYF. CDR3 bases: TGTGCCAGCAGCTTAGATACCGCTAGCGGGGATCAAGAGACCCAGTACTTC. Combining the CDR3 with reference TRBV7-3 and TRBJ2-5 gives the whole variable domain GAGVSQTPSNKVTEKGKYVELRCDPISGHTALYWYRQSLGQGPEFLIYFQGTGAADDSGLPNDRFFAVRPEGSVSTLKIQRTERGDSAVYLCASSLDTASGDQETQYFGPGTRLLVL.

The CDR3 loop is CASRGTSGSSYEQYF. DNA for the CDR3: TGTGCCAGCAGAGGGACTAGCGGGAGCTCCTACGAGCAGTACTTC. This sequence joins TRBV9 and TRBJ2-7, with 14 bases matching TRBD2. V was pared by 5 bases and J by 0 bases, with 1 base of the junction left unmatched. Germline CDR1 reads SGDLS; CDR2 reads YYNGEE. The CDR3 runs to 15 residues.

This clonotype was observed a single time. V and J are TRBV6-5 and TRBJ2-7; TRBD1 might be the D (5 bases). This CDR3 has 16 amino acids. Between the trimmed V and J ends, which lost 0 bases and 3 bases, there was a span of 15 bases. Germline V gene data show CDR1 as MNHEY and CDR2 as SVGAGI. CDR3 coding DNA: TGTGCCAGCAGTTACTCGATAGTCAGGGTTCGCTACGAGCAGTACTTC. This sequence encodes CASSYSIVRVRYEQYF.

V is TRBV29-1 and J is TRBJ2-1; D uncertain. V lost 6 bases to trimming and J lost 3 bases, with 18 bases between them. Germline loops: CDR1 SQVTM, CDR2 ANQGSEA. This CDR3 spans 15 amino acids. CDR3 residues: CSVETQKILYNEQFF. The CDR3 coding sequence is TGCAGCGTGGAGACTCAAAAGATCCTCTACAATGAGCAGTTCTTC.

The V call is TRBV12-3 or TRBV12-4, the J call TRBJ2-4, with 11 bases aligning to TRBD1. The CDR3 spans 13 residues. Trimming at V came to 3 bases and at J to 12 bases, leaving 4 bases not matched to a gene. DNA for the CDR3: TGTGCCAGCAGTTTTGGGGACAGGGGGACTCAGTACTTC. Translated, it gives CASSFGDRGTQYF.

The CDR3 protein is CASRPPGQNFPTNEKLFF. For the CDR3, the DNA is TGTGCCAGCAGACCTCCGGGACAGAATTTTCCGACTAATGAAAAACTGTTTTTT. V gene TRBV4-2 combines with J gene TRBJ1-4; 7 nucleotides agree with TRBD1. There are 18 residues in the CDR3. J gave up 2 bases and V 6 bases, and 15 bases lay outside the gene matches. Germline V lookup: CDR1 LGHNA, CDR2 YNFKEQ.

The chain has TRBV29-1 and TRBJ2-1; D gene ambiguous. Per germline, CDR1 SQVTM and CDR2 ANQGSEA. Trimming stripped 3 bases from V and 8 bases from J, with 11 bases between. The CDR3 spans 12 residues. The CDR3 spells CSVDESWDEQFF. CDR3 nucleotides: TGCAGCGTTGATGAGAGTTGGGATGAGCAGTTCTTC.

The V call is TRBV29-1, the J call TRBJ2-7, with TRBD2 as a possible D gene (6 bases). CDR3 length: 12 residues. The germline V gene has CDR1 SQVTM and CDR2 ANQGSEA. The germline V and J ends were trimmed by 7 bases and 4 bases, with 14 bases remaining between them. For the CDR3, the DNA is TGCAGCGGAGGAAGGGACTTTTACGAGCAGTACTTC. Translation gives CSGGRDFYEQYF.

This clonotype was counted between two and nine times. The chain couples TRBV20-1 to TRBJ2-7; tentatively, D is TRBD1 (5 bases). Per the germline V gene, CDR1 is DFQATT and CDR2 is SNEGSKA (reference sequence). Between the trimmed V and J ends, which lost 0 bases and 5 bases, there was a span of 17 bases. There are 15 residues in the CDR3. In DNA form, the CDR3 reads TGCAGTGCTAGAGATCCTAGGGGTCCCATTGACGAGCAGTACTTC. It encodes CSARDPRGPIDEQYF.

This clonotype was seen a few times. The CDR3 DNA reads TGCAGTGCTAGACCCCCCGGCCGGACTAGCGGGAGATCCGGCGAGCAGTACTTC. Translated: CSARPPGRTSGRSGEQYF. The chain has TRBV20-1 and TRBJ2-4; TRBD2 matches 13 bases. The J call is in doubt because the DNA end fits TRBJ2-7 better. The CDR3 sequence is 18 residues long. Germline loops: CDR1 DFQATT, CDR2 SNEGSKA (reference sequence).

The rearrangement uses TRBV7-2 and TRBJ2-1; D call uncertain. Trimming pared 1 base from V and 3 bases from J, leaving 7 bases between. Germline V lookup: CDR1 SGHTA, CDR2 FQGNSA. The CDR3 consists of 14 residues. In DNA, the CDR3 is TGTGCCAGCAGCTTAGTAATCAACTACAATGAGCAGTTCTTC. It yields the protein CASSLVINYNEQFF.

This chain connects TRBV7-6 to TRBJ2-7; 7 positions agree with TRBD2. J lost 4 bases, V lost 5 bases, and 11 bases had no gene match. The CDR3 sequence is 15 residues long. Germline assignment: CDR1 SGHVS and CDR2 FNYEAQ. The CDR3 DNA follows: TGTGCCAGCAGCCAAACTACGGGGGGAAGGTACGAGCAGTACTTC. Translation gives CASSQTTGGRYEQYF. Full variable domain (remainder filled in from reference TRBV7-6 and TRBJ2-7): GAGVSQSPRYKVTKRGQDVALRCDPISGHVSLYWYRQALGQGPEFLTYFNYEAQQDKSGLPNDRFSAERPEGSISTLTIQRTEQRDSAMYRCASSQTTGGRYEQYFGPGTRLTVT.

CDR3 region: CASSFTGGSSNYGYTF. The CDR3 DNA sequence: TGTGCCAGCAGCTTTACAGGGGGCTCCTCTAACTATGGCTACACCTTC. The chain links TRBV7-9 to TRBJ1-2, with 9 positions matching TRBD1. The V and J ends lost 3 bases and 0 bases, in that order; junction bases with no gene match: 5. The length of the CDR3 is 16 residues. The germline V gene has CDR1 SEHNR and CDR2 FQNEAQ (reference sequence).

This clonotype was counted only a few times. The chain links TRBV6-5 to TRBJ1-2; D is uncertain. Trimming left V 4 bases short and J 8 bases short, with 11 bases between. This CDR3 is built from 12 residues. Germline assignment: CDR1 MNHEY and CDR2 SVGAGI. The CDR3 DNA reads TGTGCCAGCAGTTCCCCCCTGGGGGGCTACACCTTC. Amino acids: CASSSPLGGYTF.